Each of the 32 T cell receptor beta chains below was sequenced from the same sample in a study of T cells in Graves' hyperthyroidism and ophthalmopathy. Amplification yielded TCR beta CDR3 regions, with RNA transcripts as the source. A set of HTBI primers served as the primers for a first-round RT-PCR of the TCR CDR3. MiXCR was run by TCRdb on the multiplex PCR reads, yielding one entry per CDR3 protein. Here the sample spans over 300,000 distinct CDR3 sequences, more than 11% being singletons. The sequenced sample consisted of blood. The source is a woman aged 60-75 years with Graves' hyperthyroidism.

This clonotype came up many times. The rearrangement links TRBV5-1 to TRBJ2-3; 12 nucleotides match TRBD2. The CDR3 is 16 amino acids. J gave up 2 bases and V 0 bases, and 1 base lay outside the gene matches. Germline values: CDR1 SGHRS, CDR2 YFSETQ. The CDR3 reads CASSLGLAGATDTQYF. In DNA, the CDR3 is TGCGCCAGCAGCTTGGGACTAGCGGGAGCCACAGATACGCAGTATTTT.

This clonotype was picked up many times. The chain joins TRBV2 to TRBJ1-2, with D possibly being TRBD1 (5 bases). V lost 2 bases, J lost 8 bases, and 12 bases lay in between. CDR1 is SNHLY, CDR2 FYNNEI, per germline. The CDR3 has 13 amino acids. The CDR3 DNA reads TGTGCCAGCAGTGAATCCAGGGTAGGCGGCTACACCTTC. It encodes CASSESRVGGYTF. The complete variable domain, with remaining parts taken from reference TRBV2 and TRBJ1-2, reads EPEVTQTPSHQVTQMGQEVILRCVPISNHLYFYWYRQILGQKVEFLVSFYNNEISEKSEIFDDQFSVERPDGSNFTLKIRSTKLEDSAMYFCASSESRVGGYTFGSGTRLTVV.

This clonotype was seen ten or more times. V is TRBV18 and J is TRBJ2-1, with D possibly matching TRBD1 (6 bases). The CDR3 is 16 residues long. Germline V lookup: CDR1 KGHSH, CDR2 LQKENI. Deletions cut 4 bases from V and 6 bases from J, with 19 bases between. CDR3 protein: CASSLPPGHLTNEQFF. The DNA for the CDR3 is TGTGCCAGCTCACTCCCACCGGGACACTTGACCAATGAGCAGTTCTTC.

This clonotype was seen just once. The gene calls are TRBV28 and TRBJ2-7; 13 nucleotides match TRBD2. V was pared by 5 bases and J by 2 bases, with 9 bases of the junction left unmatched. The CDR3 loop spans 17 amino acids. The V gene's germline CDR1 is MDHEN and CDR2 SYDVKM. CDR3 sequence (DNA): TGTGCCAGCAGTAAACCCGGGACTAGCGGGACAACCTACGAGCAGTACTTC. Encoded protein: CASSKPGTSGTTYEQYF.

This clonotype was found many times. The genes are TRBV12-5 and TRBJ2-5, with 7 bases matching TRBD1. Unmatched junction bases numbered 5, after V lost 6 bases and J lost 4 bases. The CDR3 consists of 13 residues. Germline CDR1 LGHNT, CDR2 FRNRAP. CDR3 residues: CASGQGMLETQYF. Written as DNA, the CDR3 is TGTGCTAGTGGACAGGGGATGTTAGAGACCCAGTACTTC. Looking up the rest from reference TRBV12-5 and TRBJ2-5 gives the full variable domain: DARVTQTPRHKVTEMGQEVTMRCQPILGHNTVFWYRQTMMQGLELLAYFRNRAPLDDSGMPKDRFSAEMPDATLATLKIQPSEPRDSAVYFCASGQGMLETQYFGPGTRLLVL.

The V call is TRBV19, the J call TRBJ2-1; 7 bases match TRBD2. Germline CDR1 and CDR2: LNHDA and SQIVND (reference sequence). This CDR3 is built from 15 residues. The junction had 7 bases not matched to a gene; V was cut back by 3 bases and J by 5 bases. CDR3 protein: CASSMGLADHNEQFF. In nucleotides, the CDR3 is TGTGCCAGTAGTATGGGGCTAGCGGATCACAATGAGCAGTTCTTC. The complete variable domain, with remaining parts taken from reference TRBV19 and TRBJ2-1, reads DGGITQSPKYLFRKEGQNVTLSCEQNLNHDAMYWYRQDPGQGLRLIYYSQIVNDFQKGDIAEGYSVSREKKESFPLTVTSAQKNPTAFYLCASSMGLADHNEQFFGPGTRLTVL.

This clonotype has at least ten counts. This chain links TRBV28 with TRBJ1-5; D may be TRBD1 (6 bases). Germline values: CDR1 MDHEN, CDR2 SYDVKM. This CDR3 has 13 amino acids. The germline V and J ends were trimmed by 5 bases and 2 bases, with 7 bases remaining between them. The DNA of the CDR3 is TGTGCCAGCAGTGGGACACGCAATCAGCCCCAGCATTTT. Protein product: CASSGTRNQPQHF.

This clonotype was detected many times. The gene calls are TRBV11-3 and TRBJ2-1; weak D call: TRBD1 (7 bases). V gave up 0 bases and J gave up 0 bases, with 15 bases separating them. The CDR3 consists of 18 residues. Germline CDR1 SGHNT, CDR2 YENEEA. CDR3 sequence (DNA): TGTGCCAGCAGCTTAGATCAGGGGGGCAGTAACTCCTACAATGAGCAGTTCTTC. It encodes CASSLDQGGSNSYNEQFF. Using reference TRBV11-3 and TRBJ2-1 for the parts outside the CDR3, the full variable domain is EAGVVQSPRYKIIEKKQPVAFWCNPISGHNTLYWYLQNLGQGPELLIRYENEEAVDDSQLPKDRFSAERLKGVDSTLKIQPAELGDSAVYLCASSLDQGGSNSYNEQFFGPGTRLTVL.

The table lists this clonotype with many counts. The rearrangement uses TRBV13 and TRBJ1-3; D remains ambiguous. V dropped 0 bases and J dropped 3 bases, with 9 bases sitting between them. CDR1 and CDR2 from the germline V gene are PRHDT and FYEKMQ (reference sequence). This CDR3 contains 15 residues. CDR3 residues: CASSLGWAHGNTIYF. In DNA form, the CDR3 reads TGTGCCAGCAGCTTAGGATGGGCCCATGGAAACACCATATATTTT.

The DNA for the CDR3 is TGTGCCAGCAGAACAGGGGTCGGGGGACGGGGTACAGATACGCAGTATTTT. Its translation: CASRTGVGGRGTDTQYF. The chain joins TRBV6-1 to TRBJ2-3, with D possibly being TRBD1 (7 bases). Germline V gene sequence: CDR1 MNHNS, CDR2 SASEGT. The CDR3 totals 17 residues. Trimming removed 6 bases at V and 3 bases at J, with 22 bases between.

This clonotype was seen many times. The J gene is TRBJ2-1, the V gene TRBV7-9, with unresolved D. CDR1 and CDR2 (germline): SEHNR, FQNEAQ (reference sequence). V lost 1 base to trimming and J lost 0 bases, with 16 bases between them. This CDR3 has 18 amino acids. The CDR3 DNA is TGTGCCAGCAGCTTAGACAGAGACCAATTTAGCTCCTACAATGAGCAGTTCTTC. Protein sequence: CASSLDRDQFSSYNEQFF.

This clonotype was detected many times. CDR3 in DNA: TGTGCCAGCAGCCCGGGACAGAATAACAATGAGCAGTTCTTC. This codes for CASSPGQNNNEQFF. The chain joins TRBV7-3 to TRBJ2-1; 7 bases map to TRBD1. Germline trimming cut 5 bases from V and 5 bases from J; bases unmatched to any gene: 6. The germline CDR1 and CDR2 sequences are SGHTA and FQGTGA. The CDR3 contains 14 residues.

The chain links TRBV30 to TRBJ2-1; TRBD1 or TRBD2 may be the D gene (6 bases each). Trimming removed 3 bases at V and 10 bases at J, with 19 bases between. The CDR3 runs 14 residues. The germline CDR1 and CDR2 sequences are GTSNPN and SVGIG (reference sequence). The CDR3 nucleotides read TGTGCCTGGAGGGAGGGGGAGGCCTGGGGGGAGCAGTTCTTC. It yields the protein CAWREGEAWGEQFF.

This clonotype has a count of ten or more. The rearrangement joins TRBV11-2 to TRBJ2-7, with 11 bases matching TRBD2. Germline values: CDR1 SGHAT, CDR2 FQNNGV. The CDR3 is 15 amino acids. The junction had 5 bases not matched to a gene; V was cut back by 1 base and J by 6 bases. In DNA form, the CDR3 reads TGTGCCAGCAGCTTAGGTTTGACTAGCGGGATCGAGCAGTACTTC. Translated, it gives CASSLGLTSGIEQYF.

This clonotype has ten or more counts. V is TRBV11-2 and J is TRBJ1-2, with D possibly TRBD1 on 6 matching bases. Germline CDR1 reads SGHAT; CDR2 reads FQNNGV. The CDR3 is 15 amino acids. The V end was cut by 2 bases, the J end by 2 bases, with 12 bases between. CDR3 loop: CASSLNQGGNYGYTF. Written as DNA, the CDR3 is TGTGCCAGCAGCTTAAATCAAGGGGGGAACTATGGCTACACCTTC.

This clonotype occurred many times. The chain joins TRBV24-1 to TRBJ2-1; 8 bases agree with TRBD2. This CDR3 contains 17 residues. Trimming took 4 bases from V and 5 from J; bases not matched to a gene: 12. From germline, CDR1 is KGHDR and CDR2 SFDVKD. DNA for the CDR3: TGTGCCACCAGTGACCGTAGCGGGGTGACCAGGAACAATGAGCAGTTCTTC. Protein sequence: CATSDRSGVTRNNEQFF.

The chain joins TRBV12-3 or TRBV12-4 to TRBJ1-4; maybe TRBD1 (6 bases). Trimming took off 6 bases at V and 3 bases at J, with 14 bases between the two ends. CDR3 size: 15 residues. The CDR3: CASRPRQAANEKLFF. The CDR3 coding sequence is TGTGCCAGCAGACCCCGACAGGCCGCTAATGAAAAACTGTTTTTT.

This clonotype was counted ten times or more. The rearrangement uses TRBV5-1 and TRBJ1-3, with a tentative D call TRBD1 (5 bases). Trimming removed 1 base at V and 8 bases at J, with 10 bases between. Per the germline V gene, CDR1 is SGHRS and CDR2 is YFSETQ. The CDR3 is 13 residues long. CDR3 sequence (DNA): TGCGCCAGCAGCTTGCGAGGGGTGGACACCATATATTTT. Its protein is CASSLRGVDTIYF.

A remark on this clonotype: This may come from a read error, since a much larger clone is one base off. V and J are TRBV11-2 and TRBJ2-7; 9 bases map to TRBD1. This CDR3 has 18 residues. Germline values: CDR1 SGHAT, CDR2 FQNNGV. Germline trimming cut 0 bases from V and 0 bases from J; bases unmatched to any gene: 9. This CDR3 is CASSLDPGQGRSSYEQYF. The CDR3 DNA reads as TGTGCCAGCAGCTTAGACCCGGGACAGGGAAGGAGCTCCTACGAGCAGTACTTC.

The V and J genes are TRBV5-1 and TRBJ2-7; 10 bases align to TRBD1. There are 18 residues in the CDR3. With 4 bases clipped from V and 3 bases from J, the junction kept 16 bases outside the gene matches. From germline, CDR1 is SGHRS and CDR2 YFSETQ. For the CDR3, the DNA is TGCGCCAGCAGCGGCCCTTCCGCCGGGACAGGGGTTGGCTACGAGCAGTACTTC. As protein: CASSGPSAGTGVGYEQYF.

This clonotype came up many times. The chain links TRBV28 to TRBJ2-7, with 7 positions matching TRBD1. Germline CDR1 and CDR2: MDHEN and SYDVKM. The trim removed 7 bases at V and 2 bases at J, leaving 14 bases unmatched. This CDR3 spans 16 amino acids. The CDR3 loop reads CASKGLRGRAAYEQYF. CDR3 sequence (DNA): TGTGCCAGCAAGGGCCTTAGGGGGCGGGCCGCCTACGAGCAGTACTTC.

The sample holds many counts of this clonotype. This chain connects TRBV2 to TRBJ2-7; no clear D gene. This CDR3 has 14 residues. V was trimmed by 6 bases and J by 1 base, leaving 13 bases between them. Per the germline V gene, CDR1 is SNHLY and CDR2 is FYNNEI. CDR3: CASRVLKGSYEQYF. CDR3 DNA: TGTGCCAGCAGAGTGTTAAAGGGATCCTACGAGCAGTACTTC.

This clonotype showed up many times. This sequence joins TRBV28 and TRBJ1-2; 9 nucleotides match TRBD1. CDR3 length: 14 residues. V was clipped by 5 bases and J by 4 bases; unmatched bases: 5. Germline V gives CDR1 MDHEN, CDR2 SYDVKM. CDR3 region: CASSIGTGIYGYTF. The CDR3 DNA follows: TGTGCCAGCAGTATCGGGACAGGGATCTATGGCTACACCTTC.

The sample holds many counts of this clonotype. This chain joins TRBV7-3 and TRBJ2-1; TRBD2 aligns across 9 bases. The CDR3 runs to 16 residues. Trimming cost V 5 bases and J 0 bases; bases outside gene matches: 5. Germline V gene data show CDR1 as SGHTA and CDR2 as FQGTGA. Written as DNA, the CDR3 is TGTGCCAGCAGCACCGGACTAGCGCCCTCCTACAATGAGCAGTTCTTC. Amino acid sequence: CASSTGLAPSYNEQFF.

This clonotype was counted ten times or more. This sequence joins TRBV28 and TRBJ2-4; D ambiguous. The ends were cut back, 3 bases at V and 9 bases at J, with 15 bases in the middle. CDR3 size: 14 residues. CDR1 MDHEN and CDR2 SYDVKM come from the germline V gene. The CDR3 loop is CASSLAPVPSIQYF. In DNA form, the CDR3 reads TGTGCCAGCAGTTTGGCCCCTGTCCCCAGCATTCAGTACTTC.

This clonotype was counted many times. Here the CDR3 DNA reads TGTGCCAGCAGCACGGACCAGCCGGAGACCCAGTACTTC. Residues: CASSTDQPETQYF. This sequence joins TRBV28 and TRBJ2-5, with no clear D. The germline V gene has CDR1 MDHEN and CDR2 SYDVKM. Trimming pared 6 bases from V and 5 bases from J, leaving 13 bases between. The CDR3 covers 13 residues.

CDR3 protein: CASAPRLAGEEQFF. Written as DNA, the CDR3 is TGCGCCAGCGCTCCACGGCTAGCGGGAGAAGAGCAGTTCTTC. The chain carries TRBV5-1 and TRBJ2-1, with 10 positions matching TRBD2. Losses at the gene ends were 7 bases for V and 10 bases for J; bases not matched to a gene: 11. Germline V gene data show CDR1 as SGHRS and CDR2 as YFSETQ. The CDR3 contains 14 residues.

This clonotype has at least ten counts. The rearrangement joins TRBV20-1 to TRBJ2-7; 9 nucleotides line up with TRBD1. Germline CDR1 is DFQATT and CDR2 is SNEGSKA (reference sequence). The CDR3 is 18 residues long. After removal of 6 bases from V and 2 bases from J, the junction contained 20 bases not matched to a gene. The CDR3 nucleotides read TGCAGTGCCCAACCGCGGGACAGGGTTTCCACCTCCACCTACGAGCAGTACTTC. Its translation is CSAQPRDRVSTSTYEQYF.

This clonotype was seen more than once but under ten times. The chain has TRBV19 and TRBJ1-5, with D uncertain. Germline V lookup: CDR1 LNHDA, CDR2 SQIVND (reference sequence). This CDR3 is built from 13 residues. Between the trimmed V and J ends, which lost 3 bases and 7 bases, there was a span of 10 bases. This chain's CDR3 is CASSIEGTQPQHF. CDR3 nucleotide sequence: TGTGCCAGTAGTATTGAGGGTACGCAGCCCCAGCATTTT. The whole variable domain, remainder taken from reference TRBV19 and TRBJ1-5, is DGGITQSPKYLFRKEGQNVTLSCEQNLNHDAMYWYRQDPGQGLRLIYYSQIVNDFQKGDIAEGYSVSREKKESFPLTVTSAQKNPTAFYLCASSIEGTQPQHFGDGTRLSIL.

This clonotype was seen repeatedly, ten times or more. DNA of the CDR3: TGTGCCAGCAGCCCCCCACGGGGAGGCACCTACGAGCAGTACTTC. Its protein product is CASSPPRGGTYEQYF. The genes are TRBV6-1 and TRBJ2-7, with D perhaps matching TRBD2 (6 bases). This CDR3 has 15 amino acids. The germline V gene encodes CDR1 MNHNS and CDR2 SASEGT. The V end lost 6 bases, the J end lost 2 bases, and 17 bases lay between the germline ends.

This clonotype was counted only a few times. The chain carries TRBV10-3 and TRBJ1-6; 7 bases align to TRBD1. Germline V gene sequence: CDR1 ENHRY, CDR2 SYGVKD. Germline trimming cut 8 bases from V and 5 bases from J; bases unmatched to any gene: 6. This CDR3 comprises 14 residues. The CDR3: CAIAWDRDNSPLHF. The CDR3 DNA reads as TGTGCCATCGCCTGGGACAGAGATAATTCACCCCTCCACTTT.

This clonotype was detected only a few times. The chain links TRBV20-1 to TRBJ2-7; D possibly corresponds to TRBD2 (6 bases). Per germline, CDR1 DFQATT and CDR2 SNEGSKA (reference sequence). V lost 1 base to trimming and J lost 0 bases, with 13 bases between them. CDR3 length: 15 residues. CDR3 coding DNA: TGCAGTGCTAGAGGGGAGGAGGGAGACTCCTACGAGCAGTACTTC. Translation: CSARGEEGDSYEQYF.